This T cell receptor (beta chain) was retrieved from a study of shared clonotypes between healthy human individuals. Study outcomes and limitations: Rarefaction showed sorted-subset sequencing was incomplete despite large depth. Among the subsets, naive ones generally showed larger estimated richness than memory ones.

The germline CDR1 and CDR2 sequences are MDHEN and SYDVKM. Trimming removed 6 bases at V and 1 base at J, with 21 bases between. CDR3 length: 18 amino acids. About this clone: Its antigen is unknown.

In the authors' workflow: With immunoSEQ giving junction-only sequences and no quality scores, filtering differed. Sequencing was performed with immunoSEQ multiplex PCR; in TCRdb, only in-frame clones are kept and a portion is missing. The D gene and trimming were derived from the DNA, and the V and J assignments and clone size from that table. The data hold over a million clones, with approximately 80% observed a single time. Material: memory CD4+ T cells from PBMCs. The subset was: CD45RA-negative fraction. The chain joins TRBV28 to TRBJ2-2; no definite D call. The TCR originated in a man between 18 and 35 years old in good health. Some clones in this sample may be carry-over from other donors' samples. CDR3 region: CASRLSTFQAKNTGELFF. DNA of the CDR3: TGTGCCAGCAGACTCAGTACGTTCCAGGCGAAGAACACCGGGGAGCTGTTTTTT.